This T cell receptor beta chain was retrieved from a study of OX40 agonist ivuxolimab in advanced cancers. Study context: Partial responses occurred in Three dose-escalation patients, one with hepatocellular carcinoma and two with cutaneous melanoma.

The CDR3 length is 16 residues. The V and J ends lost 0 bases and 5 bases respectively, with 13 bases between them. Germline-derived CDR1 and CDR2 are MNHEY and SVGAGI. Only in-frame clones appear in the TCRdb table, and some are missing; sequencing was by immunoSEQ multiplex PCR. The sample shows 30,000 to 45,000 clones, 80% to 90% of them seen only once. The material was CD4+ or CD8+ T cells sorted from blood, obtained in a trial of the OX40 agonist ivuxolimab. This TCR was recovered from an adult with an advanced solid tumor such as melanoma, head and neck, liver or kidney cancer. The chain couples TRBV6-5 to TRBJ2-2; the D gene is possibly TRBD1 (6 bases). CDR3 DNA sequence: TGTGCCAGCAGTTACTCGACAGGAGGCAGGACCGGGGAGCTGTTTTTT. It yields the protein CASSYSTGGRTGELFF.